Below, one T cell receptor (beta chain) is given with its context. CDR3 size: 15 residues. V lost 3 bases and J 4 bases, leaving 16 bases between the germline ends. The germline V gene has CDR1 KGHSH and CDR2 LQKENI. The data stem from a study of OX40 agonist ivuxolimab in advanced cancers. As for the study in general: Every 2 weeks, ivuxolimab was infused into the patients intravenously at between 0.01 and 10 mg/kg.

Repertoires were generated with immunoSEQ multiplex PCR, while TCRdb's copy carries only in-frame clones and drops some. The repertoire holds tens of thousands of clones, with about 89% as singletons. The clonotype originates from an adult with an advanced solid tumor such as melanoma, head and neck, liver or kidney cancer. Sequencing used CD4+ or CD8+ T cells sorted from blood, obtained in a trial of the OX40 agonist ivuxolimab. The chain links TRBV18 to TRBJ2-7; D perhaps matches TRBD1 (6 bases). CDR3 protein: CASSPPTGAPYEQYF. The CDR3 DNA reads TGTGCCAGCTCACCCCCGACAGGAGCCCCTTACGAGCAGTACTTC.